Listed below are T cell receptor beta chains from one sample, sequenced in a study of blood T cell repertoires in COVID-19. Repertoires were generated with immunoSEQ multiplex PCR, while TCRdb's copy carries only in-frame clones and drops some. The table records 150,000 to 200,000 clones, 88% of them present only once. The sample comprised peripheral blood. The source is a man in his forties or fifties with active or convalescent COVID-19. The CDR3 runs from the conserved cysteine through the conserved F or W.

v_call	j_call	cdr3_aa
TRBV27	TRBJ1-6	CASKRQGIIYNSPLHF
TRBV10-3	TRBJ2-5	CAISGGLGTGSKETQYF
TRBV28	TRBJ2-7	CASSLAGKSYEQYF
TRBV5-4	TRBJ1-1	CASSLSSGFTEAFF
TRBV30	TRBJ2-7	CAWSPGGTGGEQYF
TRBV5-1	TRBJ1-5	CASSPAYRYSNQPQHF
TRBV5-1	TRBJ1-4	CASSLQAPTNEKLFF
TRBV7-2	TRBJ2-1	CASSPRTSGGVLGFF
TRBV6-5	TRBJ2-7	CASSYSGVKTYEQYF
TRBV6-4	TRBJ1-5	CASSETPGNNQPQHF
TRBV3-1/TRBV3-2	TRBJ2-3	CASSPFTGGAADTQYF
TRBV5-6	TRBJ1-6	CASSLTGQGAVSPLHF
TRBV29-1	TRBJ1-2	CSVEEIGGANYGYTF
TRBV18	TRBJ2-5	CASSPTGGGETQYF
TRBV19	TRBJ1-4	CASSLSSVLYATNEKLFF
TRBV9	TRBJ1-1	CASRSEGMNTEAFF
TRBV24-1	TRBJ2-1	CATSDSGTGLYNEQFF
TRBV6-5	TRBJ1-1	CASSYLRVGQLFEAFF
TRBV6-6	TRBJ2-7	CASSQGQPYEQYF
TRBV7-2	TRBJ1-1	CASTRGGGVLQGTEAFF
TRBV5-6	TRBJ1-2	CASRQDRGYGYTF
TRBV19	TRBJ2-1	CASSIPGVGEQFF
TRBV19	TRBJ2-3	CASSPGLAGNTDTQYF
TRBV5-1	TRBJ2-5	CASEAGGGETQYF
TRBV12-5	TRBJ1-6	CAGASKARGSPTNSPLHF
TRBV19	TRBJ2-3	CASSKGTSGIGTDTQYF
TRBV3-1/TRBV3-2	TRBJ1-2	CASSQGGPSRGYGYTF